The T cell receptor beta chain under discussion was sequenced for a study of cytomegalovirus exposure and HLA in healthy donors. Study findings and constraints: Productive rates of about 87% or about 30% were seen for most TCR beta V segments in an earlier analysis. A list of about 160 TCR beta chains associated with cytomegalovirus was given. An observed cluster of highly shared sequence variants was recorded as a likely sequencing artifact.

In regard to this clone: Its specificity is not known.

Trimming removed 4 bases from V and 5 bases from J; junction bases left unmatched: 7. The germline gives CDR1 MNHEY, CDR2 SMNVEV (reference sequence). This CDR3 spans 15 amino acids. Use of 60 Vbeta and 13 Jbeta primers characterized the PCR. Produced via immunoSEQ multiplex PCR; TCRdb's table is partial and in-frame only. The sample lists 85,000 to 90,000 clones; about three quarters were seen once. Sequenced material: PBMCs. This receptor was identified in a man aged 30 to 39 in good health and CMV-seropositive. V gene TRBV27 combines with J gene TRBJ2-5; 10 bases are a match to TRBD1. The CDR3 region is CASSSGQGVGETQYF. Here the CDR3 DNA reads TGTGCCAGCAGTTCCGGACAGGGGGTCGGGGAGACCCAGTACTTC.